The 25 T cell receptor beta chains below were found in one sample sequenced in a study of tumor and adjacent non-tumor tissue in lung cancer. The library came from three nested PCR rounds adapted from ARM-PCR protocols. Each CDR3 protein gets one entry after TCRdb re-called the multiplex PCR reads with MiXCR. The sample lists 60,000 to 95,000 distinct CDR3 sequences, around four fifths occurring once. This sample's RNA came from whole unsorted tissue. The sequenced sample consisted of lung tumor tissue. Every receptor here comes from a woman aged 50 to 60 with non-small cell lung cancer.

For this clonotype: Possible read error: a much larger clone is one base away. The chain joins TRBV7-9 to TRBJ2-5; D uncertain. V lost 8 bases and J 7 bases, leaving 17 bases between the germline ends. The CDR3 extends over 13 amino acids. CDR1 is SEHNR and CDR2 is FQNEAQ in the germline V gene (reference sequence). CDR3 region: CASLLTDVGTQYF. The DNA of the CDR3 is TGTGCCAGCCTACTAACGGACGTCGGGACCCAGTACTTC.

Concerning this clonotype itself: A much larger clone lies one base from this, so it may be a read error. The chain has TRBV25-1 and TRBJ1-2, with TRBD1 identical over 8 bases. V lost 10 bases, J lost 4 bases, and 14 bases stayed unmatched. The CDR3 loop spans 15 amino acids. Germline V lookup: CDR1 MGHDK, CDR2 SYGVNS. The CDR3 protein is CAILGFDRGPYGYTF. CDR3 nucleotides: TGTGCCATCCTCGGATTCGACAGGGGCCCCTATGGCTACACCTTC.

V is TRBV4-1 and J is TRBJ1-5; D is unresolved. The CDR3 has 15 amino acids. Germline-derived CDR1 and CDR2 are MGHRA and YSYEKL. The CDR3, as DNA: TGCGTCAGTAGCCAAGTTCCGGGGAGCAATCAGCCCCAGCATTTT. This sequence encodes CVSSQVPGSNQPQHF.

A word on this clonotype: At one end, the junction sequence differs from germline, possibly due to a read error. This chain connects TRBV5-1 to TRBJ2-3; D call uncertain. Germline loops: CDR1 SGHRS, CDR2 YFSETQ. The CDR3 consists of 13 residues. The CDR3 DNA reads TGCACCAGCCGACTGCCCGGTCCAGATACGCAGTATTTC. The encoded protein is CTSRLPGPDTQYF.

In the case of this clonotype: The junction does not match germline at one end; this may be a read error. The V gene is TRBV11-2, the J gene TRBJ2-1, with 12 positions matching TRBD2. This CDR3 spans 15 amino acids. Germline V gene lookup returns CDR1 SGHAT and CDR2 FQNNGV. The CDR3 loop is CASNLEASGRAKQIF. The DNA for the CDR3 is TGTGCCAGCAACTTAGAAGCTAGCGGGAGGGCTAAGCAGATCTTC. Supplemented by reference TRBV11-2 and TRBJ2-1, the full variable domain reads EAGVAQSPRYKIIEKRQSVAFWCNPISGHATLYWYQQILGQGPKLLIQFQNNGVVDDSQLPKDRFSAERLKGVDSTLKIQPAKLEDSAVYLCASNLEASGRAKQIFGPGTRLTVL.

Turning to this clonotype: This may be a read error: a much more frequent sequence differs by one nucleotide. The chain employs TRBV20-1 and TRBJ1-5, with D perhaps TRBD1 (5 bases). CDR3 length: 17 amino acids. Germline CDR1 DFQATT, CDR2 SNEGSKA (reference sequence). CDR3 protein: CSAGYQGLRLGDQPRHF. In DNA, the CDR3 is TGCAGTGCTGGATATCAGGGTCTAAGACTTGGGGATCAGCCCCGGCATTTT.

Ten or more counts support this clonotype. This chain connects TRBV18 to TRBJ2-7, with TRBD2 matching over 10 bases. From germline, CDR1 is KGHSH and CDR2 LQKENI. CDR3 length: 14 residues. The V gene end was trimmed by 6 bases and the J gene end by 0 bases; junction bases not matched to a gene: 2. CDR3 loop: CASSGTSASYEQYF. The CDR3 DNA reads TGTGCCAGCTCGGGGACTAGCGCCTCCTACGAGCAGTACTTC.

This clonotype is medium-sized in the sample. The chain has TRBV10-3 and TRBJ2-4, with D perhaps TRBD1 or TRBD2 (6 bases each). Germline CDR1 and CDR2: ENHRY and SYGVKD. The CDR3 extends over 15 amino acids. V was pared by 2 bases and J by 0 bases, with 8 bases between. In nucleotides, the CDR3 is TGTGCCATCAGTGAGGGGGGGCTAGCCAAAAACATTCAGTACTTC. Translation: CAISEGGLAKNIQYF.

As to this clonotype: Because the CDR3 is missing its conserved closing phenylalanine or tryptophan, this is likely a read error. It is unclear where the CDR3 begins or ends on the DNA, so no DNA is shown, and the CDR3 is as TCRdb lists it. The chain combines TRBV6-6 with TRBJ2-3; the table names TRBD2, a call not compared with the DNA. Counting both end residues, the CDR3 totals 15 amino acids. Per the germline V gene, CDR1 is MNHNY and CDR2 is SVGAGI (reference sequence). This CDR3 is CASSYSGLVTDTHYS.

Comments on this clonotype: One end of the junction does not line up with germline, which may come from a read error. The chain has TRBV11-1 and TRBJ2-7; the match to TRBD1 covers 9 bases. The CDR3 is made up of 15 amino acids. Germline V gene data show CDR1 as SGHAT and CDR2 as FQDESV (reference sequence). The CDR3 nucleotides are TGTGCCAACGGCCGGACAGGGGCGGCCTCCTACGTGCAGTACTTC. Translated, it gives CANGRTGAASYVQYF.

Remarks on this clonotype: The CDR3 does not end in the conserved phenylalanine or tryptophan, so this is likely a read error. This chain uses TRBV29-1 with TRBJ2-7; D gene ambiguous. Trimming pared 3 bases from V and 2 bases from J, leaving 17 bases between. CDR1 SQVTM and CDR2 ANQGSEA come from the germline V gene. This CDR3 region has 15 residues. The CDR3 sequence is CSVEFASQKTYEQYS. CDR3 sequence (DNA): TGCAGCGTTGAGTTCGCATCACAGAAGACCTACGAGCAGTACTCC.

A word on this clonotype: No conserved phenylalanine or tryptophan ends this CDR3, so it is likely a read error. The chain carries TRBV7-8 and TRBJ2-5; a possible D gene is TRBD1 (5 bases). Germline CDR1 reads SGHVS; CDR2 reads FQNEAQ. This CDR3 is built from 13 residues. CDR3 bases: TGTGACAGCAGCGTCAGGGTTCTCGAGACCCAGTACCTC. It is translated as CDSSVRVLETQYL.

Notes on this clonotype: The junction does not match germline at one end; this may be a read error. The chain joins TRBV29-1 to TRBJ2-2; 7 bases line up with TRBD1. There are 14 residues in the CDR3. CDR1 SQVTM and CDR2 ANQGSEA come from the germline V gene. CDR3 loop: CSVWDSPNTGELFF. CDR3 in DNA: TGCAGCGTTTGGGACAGTCCGAACACCGGCGAGCTGTTTTTT.

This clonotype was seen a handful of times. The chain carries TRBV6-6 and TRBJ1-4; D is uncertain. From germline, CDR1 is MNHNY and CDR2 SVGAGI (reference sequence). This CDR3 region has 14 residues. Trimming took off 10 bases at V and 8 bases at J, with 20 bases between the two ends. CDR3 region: CANTPGPQVEKLFF. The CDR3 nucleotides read TGTGCCAACACTCCGGGCCCCCAGGTCGAAAAACTGTTTTTT.

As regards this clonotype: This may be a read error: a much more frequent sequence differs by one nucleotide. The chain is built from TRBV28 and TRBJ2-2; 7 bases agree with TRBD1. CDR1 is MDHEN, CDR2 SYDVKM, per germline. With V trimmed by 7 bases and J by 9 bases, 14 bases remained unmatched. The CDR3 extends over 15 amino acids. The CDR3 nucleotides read TGTGCCAGCACACCAGGGGGTGGCGTTACCAGGGAGCTGTTTTTT. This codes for CASTPGGGVTRELFF.

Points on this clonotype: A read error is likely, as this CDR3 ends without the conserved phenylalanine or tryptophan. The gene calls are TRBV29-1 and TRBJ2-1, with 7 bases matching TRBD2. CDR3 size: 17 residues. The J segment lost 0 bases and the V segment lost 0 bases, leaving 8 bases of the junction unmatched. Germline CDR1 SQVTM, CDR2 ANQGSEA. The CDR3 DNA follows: TGCAGCGTTGAAGAGTTCAGCGGGGTAACCTCCTACAATGAGCAGTTCTTA. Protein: CSVEEFSGVTSYNEQFL.

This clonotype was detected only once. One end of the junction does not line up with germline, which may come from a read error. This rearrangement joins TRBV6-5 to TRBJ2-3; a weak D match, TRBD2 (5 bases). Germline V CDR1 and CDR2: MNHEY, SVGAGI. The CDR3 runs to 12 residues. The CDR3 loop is CACGFNTDAQYF. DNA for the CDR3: TGTGCCTGCGGGTTTAACACAGATGCGCAGTATTTT.

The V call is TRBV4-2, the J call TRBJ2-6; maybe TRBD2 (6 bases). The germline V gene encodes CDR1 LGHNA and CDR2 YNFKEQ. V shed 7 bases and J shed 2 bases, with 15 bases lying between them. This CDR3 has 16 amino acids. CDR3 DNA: TGTGCCAGCATTCAGGAGGGATCTACTGGGGCCAACGTCCTGACTTTC. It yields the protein CASIQEGSTGANVLTF.

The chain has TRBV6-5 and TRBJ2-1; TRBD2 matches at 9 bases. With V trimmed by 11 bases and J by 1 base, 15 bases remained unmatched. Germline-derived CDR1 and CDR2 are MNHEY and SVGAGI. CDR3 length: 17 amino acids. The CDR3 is CASTMTSGRLSYNEQFF. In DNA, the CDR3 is TGTGCCTCTACGATGACTAGCGGACGGCTATCCTACAATGAGCAGTTCTTC.

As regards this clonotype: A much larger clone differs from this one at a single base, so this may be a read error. The CDR3, as DNA: TGTGCCTGGCAATCCGCCTACGAGCAGAACTTC. Translated: CAWQSAYEQNF. The chain recombines TRBV30 with TRBJ2-7; D unclear. The CDR3 contains 11 residues. Germline-derived CDR1 and CDR2 are GTSNPN and SVGIG (reference sequence). Using reference TRBV30 and TRBJ2-7 for the parts outside the CDR3, the full variable domain is SQTIHQWPATLVQPVGSPLSLECTVEGTSNPNLYWYRQAAGRGLQLLFYSVGIGQISSEVPQNLSASRPQDRQFILSSKKLLLSDSGFYLCAWQSAYEQNFGPGTRLTVT.

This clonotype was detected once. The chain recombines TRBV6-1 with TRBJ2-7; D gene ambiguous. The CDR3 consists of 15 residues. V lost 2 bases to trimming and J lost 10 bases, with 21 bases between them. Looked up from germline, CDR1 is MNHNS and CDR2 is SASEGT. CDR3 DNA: TGTGCCAGCAGTGAATTTGGATCTCCACCCTCCGAACAGTACTTC. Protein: CASSEFGSPPSEQYF.

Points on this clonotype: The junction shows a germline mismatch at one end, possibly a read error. The CDR3 sequence is CASSPSTGVSYNEQFF. CDR3 coding DNA: TGTGCCAGCAGCCCCTCAACGGGAGTCTCCTACAATGAACAGTTCTTC. This chain uses TRBV7-3 with TRBJ2-1, with a possible D match to TRBD2 (6 bases). The germline gives CDR1 SGHTA, CDR2 FQGTGA. The CDR3 extends over 16 amino acids.

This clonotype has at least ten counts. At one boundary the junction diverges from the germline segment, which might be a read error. The CDR3 coding sequence is TGTGCCAGCAGCGTAGAGCCGGGACTAGCCGTTCTTAACTTC. This gives the protein CASSVEPGLAVLNF. This sequence joins TRBV9 and TRBJ2-7; 9 nucleotides line up with TRBD2. CDR1 SGDLS and CDR2 YYNGEE come from the germline V gene. This CDR3 comprises 14 residues.

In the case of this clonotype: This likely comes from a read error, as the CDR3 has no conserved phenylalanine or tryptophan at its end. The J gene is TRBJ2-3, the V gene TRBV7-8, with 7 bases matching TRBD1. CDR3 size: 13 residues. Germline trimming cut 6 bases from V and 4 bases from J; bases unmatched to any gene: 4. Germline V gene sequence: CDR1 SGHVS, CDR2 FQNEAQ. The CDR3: CASRSDRSDTQYL. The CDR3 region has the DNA TGTGCCAGCAGGTCGGACAGGTCAGATACGCAGTATTTA.

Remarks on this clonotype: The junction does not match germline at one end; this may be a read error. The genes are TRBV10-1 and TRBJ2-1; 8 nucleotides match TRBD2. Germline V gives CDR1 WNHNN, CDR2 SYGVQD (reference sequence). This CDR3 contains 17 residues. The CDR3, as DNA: TGTGCCAGCAGTGAGAAGACCGGGAGGGGGTCCTACAATGAGCAGTTCTTC. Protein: CASSEKTGRGSYNEQFF.